One sample yielded the 19 T cell receptor beta chains listed below, sequenced in a study of CD8+ T cells in alopecia areata. Sequencing relied on a cDNA template that was reverse transcribed from extracted RNA. The method was immunoSEQ multiplex PCR; TCRdb's version includes in-frame clones alone and lacks a portion of them. This sample has roughly 73,000 clones, with approximately 28% found just once. Sample treatment: oral pan-JAK inhibitor, 5-10 mg twice daily. Specimen: CD8+ T cells sorted from blood, collected at week 4, from a patient treated with tofacitinib. These receptors were taken from a human donor with alopecia areata.

The chain couples TRBV6-5 to TRBJ2-3, with TRBD2 as a possible D gene (5 bases). The CDR3 is made up of 12 amino acids. The germline CDR1 and CDR2 sequences are MNHEY and SVGAGI. The V end lost 5 bases, the J end lost 6 bases, and 9 bases lay between the germline ends. This CDR3 reads CASSAPGDTQYF. The CDR3, as DNA: TGTGCCAGCAGTGCACCGGGGGATACGCAGTATTTT.

The chain carries TRBV4-1 and TRBJ2-7; 8 bases line up with TRBD1. CDR1 MGHRA and CDR2 YSYEKL come from the germline V gene. With V trimmed by 5 bases and J by 13 bases, 4 bases remained unmatched. This CDR3 has 10 residues. The CDR3 protein is CASSWDRQYF. CDR3 in DNA: TGCGCCAGCAGCTGGGACAGGCAATACTTC.

This clone has just a few counts. The rearrangement links TRBV4-1 to TRBJ2-1; D gene uncertain. This CDR3 contains 14 residues. CDR1 and CDR2 from the germline V gene are MGHRA and YSYEKL. The ends were cut back, 5 bases at V and 6 bases at J, with 14 bases in the middle. For the CDR3, the DNA is TGCGCCAGCAGCGCACTTACCCGAGCCAATGAGCAGTTCTTC. This codes for CASSALTRANEQFF.

The chain joins TRBV29-1 to TRBJ2-7; TRBD2 matches 9 bases. The CDR3 length is 16 residues. Trimming cost V 5 bases and J 0 bases; bases outside gene matches: 11. Per germline, CDR1 SQVTM and CDR2 ANQGSEA. Here the CDR3 reads CSVIAGAPRLSYEQYF. The CDR3 region has the DNA TGCAGCGTTATAGCGGGAGCGCCCCGACTCTCCTACGAGCAGTACTTC.

The V call is TRBV11-2, the J call TRBJ2-5; perhaps TRBD2 as D (5 bases). This CDR3 region has 14 residues. Germline loops: CDR1 SGHAT, CDR2 FQNNGV. Trimming took 0 bases from V and 5 from J, leaving 10 bases between them. In DNA form, the CDR3 reads TGTGCCAGCAGCTTAGATGGGATAGCGGAGACCCAGTACTTC. Protein sequence: CASSLDGIAETQYF.

This chain joins TRBV30 and TRBJ1-5; TRBD1 aligns across 10 bases. Germline V gives CDR1 GTSNPN, CDR2 SVGIG (reference sequence). With V trimmed by 0 bases and J by 6 bases, 2 bases remained unmatched. The CDR3 spans 14 residues. CDR3 region: CAWSVGQGSQPQHF. CDR3 DNA: TGTGCCTGGAGTGTGGGACAGGGGAGTCAGCCCCAGCATTTT.

The CDR3 DNA follows: TGTGCCAGCAGTTTACTTGGCGGGAACACTGAAGCTTTCTTT. As protein: CASSLLGGNTEAFF. The V call is TRBV27, the J call TRBJ1-1; D gene ambiguous. The CDR3 runs 14 residues. The germline V gene has CDR1 MNHEY and CDR2 SMNVEV (reference sequence). The V gene lost 2 bases and the J gene lost 1 base, with 8 bases spanning the gap.

A remark on this clone: Other DNA sequences in the same sample also yield this CDR3. The CDR3, as DNA: TGCAGCGTTGAAGGAGAGGGCTACGAGCAGTACTTC. Residues: CSVEGEGYEQYF. The chain carries TRBV29-1 and TRBJ2-7; possible D gene TRBD2, 5 bases. This CDR3 has 12 amino acids. Germline loops: CDR1 SQVTM, CDR2 ANQGSEA. V was shortened by 1 base and J by 3 bases, with 7 bases between the two germline ends.

The chain employs TRBV29-1 and TRBJ2-5; 8 bases match TRBD2. The end of the DNA aligns better with TRBJ2-7, so the J call may be wrong. Germline V CDR1 and CDR2: SQVTM, ANQGSEA. The CDR3 is made up of 11 amino acids. Here the CDR3 DNA reads TGCAGCGCGGGAGGGGGGTACGAGCAGTACTTC. This translates into CSAGGGYEQYF.

DNA for the CDR3: TGTGCCAGCAGTCAACAGGTCTCTGGGGCCAACGTCCTGACTTTC. It translates to CASSQQVSGANVLTF. The chain combines TRBV6-5 with TRBJ2-6; a weak D match, TRBD1 (5 bases). Trimming took off 5 bases at V and 0 bases at J, with 8 bases between the two ends. CDR3 length: 15 amino acids. Germline assignment: CDR1 MNHEY and CDR2 SVGAGI.

The V call is TRBV2, the J call TRBJ2-1, with 9 positions matching TRBD1. The CDR3 spans 13 residues. The germline V gene encodes CDR1 SNHLY and CDR2 FYNNEI. V gave up 7 bases and J gave up 7 bases; unmatched junction bases: 5. CDR3 coding DNA: TGTGCCAGCAAAAAGACAGGGGGTAATGAGCAGTTCTTC. Encoded protein: CASKKTGGNEQFF. Combining the CDR3 with reference TRBV2 and TRBJ2-1 gives the whole variable domain EPEVTQTPSHQVTQMGQEVILRCVPISNHLYFYWYRQILGQKVEFLVSFYNNEISEKSEIFDDQFSVERPDGSNFTLKIRSTKLEDSAMYFCASKKTGGNEQFFGPGTRLTVL.

In DNA, the CDR3 is TGTGCCAGCAGCTCCGGGACAGGGGGCGGCTACACCTTC. Encoded protein: CASSSGTGGGYTF. This chain connects TRBV9 to TRBJ1-2; TRBD1 aligns across 12 bases. With 4 bases clipped from V and 8 bases from J, the junction kept 3 bases outside the gene matches. Germline V gives CDR1 SGDLS, CDR2 YYNGEE. This CDR3 has 13 residues. Looking up the rest from reference TRBV9 and TRBJ1-2 gives the full variable domain: DSGVTQTPKHLITATGQRVTLRCSPRSGDLSVYWYQQSLDQGLQFLIQYYNGEERAKGNILERFSAQQFPDLHSELNLSSLELGDSALYFCASSSGTGGGYTFGSGTRLTVV.

The rearrangement links TRBV25-1 to TRBJ1-5; a possible D gene is TRBD1 (6 bases). The germline gives CDR1 MGHDK, CDR2 SYGVNS. With 3 bases removed from V and 2 bases from J, the gap between germline ends came to 8 bases. This CDR3 contains 14 residues. DNA of the CDR3: TGTGCCAGCAGTGACAGGGGAGGCAATCAGCCCCAGCATTTT. Protein: CASSDRGGNQPQHF.

V and J are TRBV29-1 and TRBJ1-1; tentative D call: TRBD1 (5 bases). The CDR3 is 13 amino acids. V shed 6 bases and J shed 2 bases, with 13 bases lying between them. From germline, CDR1 is SQVTM and CDR2 ANQGSEA. CDR3 loop: CSVGTGFNTEAFF. CDR3 nucleotides: TGCAGCGTCGGGACGGGGTTCAACACTGAAGCTTTCTTT.

This clone was counted a few times. The chain is built from TRBV29-1 and TRBJ2-1; tentative D call: TRBD2 (5 bases). Germline V gene lookup returns CDR1 SQVTM and CDR2 ANQGSEA. Trimming took off 6 bases at V and 10 bases at J, with 13 bases between the two ends. The length of the CDR3 is 11 residues. The CDR3 loop reads CSVPVGGEQFF. The DNA of the CDR3 is TGCAGCGTCCCAGTTGGAGGAGAGCAGTTCTTC.

The chain carries TRBV29-1 and TRBJ1-2; D uncertain. Trimming took 4 bases from V and 7 from J, leaving 16 bases between them. CDR1 and CDR2 from the germline V gene are SQVTM and ANQGSEA. The CDR3 sequence is 13 residues long. CDR3: CSVGRTDTGGYTF. CDR3 bases: TGCAGCGTTGGACGCACTGATACCGGTGGCTACACCTTC.

This chain joins TRBV19 and TRBJ2-7, with D perhaps matching TRBD1 (5 bases). Germline V gene sequence: CDR1 LNHDA, CDR2 SQIVND (reference sequence). The CDR3 extends over 13 amino acids. V gave up 5 bases and J gave up 3 bases, with 11 bases separating them. Here the CDR3 reads CASSYGHSYEQYF. The CDR3 DNA reads as TGTGCCAGTAGTTACGGACACAGCTACGAGCAGTACTTC. Full variable domain (remainder filled in from reference TRBV19 and TRBJ2-7): DGGITQSPKYLFRKEGQNVTLSCEQNLNHDAMYWYRQDPGQGLRLIYYSQIVNDFQKGDIAEGYSVSREKKESFPLTVTSAQKNPTAFYLCASSYGHSYEQYFGPGTRLTVT.

There are a few counts of this clone. The CDR3 region is CAWSTVTGTHFHEQYF. The CDR3 DNA reads as TGTGCCTGGAGCACAGTAACCGGGACACATTTCCACGAGCAGTACTTC. This rearrangement joins TRBV30 to TRBJ2-7; D is possibly TRBD1 (6 bases). Germline V gene data show CDR1 as GTSNPN and CDR2 as SVGIG (reference sequence). The V end was cut by 3 bases, the J end by 5 bases, with 23 bases between. This CDR3 comprises 16 residues.

The rearrangement links TRBV19 to TRBJ1-5, with TRBD1 matching 7 bases. The germline gives CDR1 LNHDA, CDR2 SQIVND (reference sequence). This CDR3 is built from 13 residues. The V segment lost 9 bases and the J segment 6 bases; nucleotides outside the gene matches: 8. The CDR3 coding sequence is TGTGCCAGCAGGGGGGCCGACGGTCAGCCCCAGCATTTT. Its translation is CASRGADGQPQHF.